This T cell receptor beta chain was captured by sequencing in a study of OX40 agonist ivuxolimab in advanced cancers. V shed 0 bases and J shed 4 bases, with 23 bases lying between them. Germline V gene lookup returns CDR1 ENHRY and CDR2 SYGVKD. The CDR3 is 19 residues long. Data came from immunoSEQ multiplex PCR; TCRdb stores just in-frame clones and leaves some out. The sample shows approximately 13,000 clones, just under 80% of them seen only once. The sample was CD4+ or CD8+ T cells sorted from blood, taken in a trial of the OX40 agonist ivuxolimab. The J gene is TRBJ2-3, the V gene TRBV10-3, with D perhaps matching TRBD1 or TRBD2 (5 bases each). The source is an adult with an advanced solid tumor such as melanoma, head and neck, liver or kidney cancer. This CDR3 reads CAISESIWDPLNASDTQYF. The CDR3 DNA follows: TGTGCCATCAGTGAGTCGATTTGGGACCCCCTTAATGCGTCAGATACGCAGTATTTT.